This section outlines one T cell receptor beta chain sequence together with its context. This sample stems from a study of shared clonotypes between healthy human individuals. Naive CD8 populations comprised CD45RO-negative cells positively selected for CCR7, excluding terminally differentiated effector memory CD45RA+ cells. Each of the donors was a healthy adult who was HIV-negative and had not had a recent acute infection or vaccination. The protocol was immunoSEQ multiplex PCR, while the TCRdb copy is restricted to in-frame clones and leaves out a portion. Altogether about 580,000 clones are present, roughly 98% being singletons, with the ten largest covering 0.25% to 0.35%. V lost 9 bases to trimming and J lost 8 bases, with 17 bases between them. The germline V gene has CDR1 SNHLY and CDR2 FYNNEI. The CDR3 covers 12 residues.

The receptor comes from a man aged 30-40 years in good health. The material sequenced was naive CD8+ T cells sorted from blood. V usage is TRBV2 and J usage is TRBJ2-7, with a possible D match to TRBD2 (6 bases). CDR3 in DNA: TGTGCCAGTCGCGAGACTAGGAATAAGCAGTACTTC. This encodes CASRETRNKQYF.